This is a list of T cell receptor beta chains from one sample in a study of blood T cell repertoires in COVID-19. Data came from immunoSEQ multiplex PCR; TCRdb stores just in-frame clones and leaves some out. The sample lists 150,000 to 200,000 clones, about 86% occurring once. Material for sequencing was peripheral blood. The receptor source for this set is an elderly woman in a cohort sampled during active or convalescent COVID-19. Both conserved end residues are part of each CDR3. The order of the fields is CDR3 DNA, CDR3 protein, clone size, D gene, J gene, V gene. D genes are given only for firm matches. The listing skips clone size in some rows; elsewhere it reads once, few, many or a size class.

TGTGCCAGCAGGCATACAGGGAAAACTGAAGCTTTCTTT,CASRHTGKTEAFF,-,-,TRBJ1-1,TRBV12-3/TRBV12-4
TGTGCCAGCAGTTACGAGACCGGGACAGTCGACTATGGCTACACCTTC,CASSYETGTVDYGYTF,-,TRBD1,TRBJ1-2,TRBV6-2/TRBV6-3
TGTGCCAGCAATACAGGGGGGGGTACCGGGGAGCTGTTTTTT,CASNTGGGTGELFF,-,-,TRBJ2-2,TRBV6-6
TGTGCCAGCAGTTCTCTAGCGGGAGCTTTTGGGTTGGATACGCAGTATTTT,CASSSLAGAFGLDTQYF,-,TRBD2,TRBJ2-3,TRBV28
TGTGCCAGCAGCGCCCTGGGGCAGGGGACCACTGAAGCTTTCTTT,CASSALGQGTTEAFF,-,-,TRBJ1-1,TRBV9
TGTGCCAGCAGCTTTGCCCCCGGAACAGATAGCAATCAGCCCCAGCATTTT,CASSFAPGTDSNQPQHF,-,-,TRBJ1-5,TRBV7-6
TGTGCCAGCAGCGTAGAAGCTAGCGGCAAATTTACAGATACGCAGTATTTT,CASSVEASGKFTDTQYF,-,TRBD2,TRBJ2-3,TRBV9
TGTGCCAGTAGTACCAGTCCGCCCCAGCATTTT,CASSTSPPQHF,-,-,TRBJ1-5,TRBV19
TGCGCCAGCAGCTTGGTTCGGGGTTCTTACTATGGCTACACCTTC,CASSLVRGSYYGYTF,-,-,TRBJ1-2,TRBV5-1
TGTGCCAGCAGCCAACAACGTGGGCAGGGAGCTTTCTTT,CASSQQRGQGAFF,-,-,TRBJ1-1,TRBV7-9
TGTGCCAGCAGTGGGACTCTAAACACTGAAGCTTTCTTT,CASSGTLNTEAFF,-,-,TRBJ1-1,TRBV2
TGTGCCAGCAGTTCTCACGGTGGGCGGGAGCTGTTTTTT,CASSSHGGRELFF,-,-,TRBJ2-2,TRBV27
TGTGCCAGCAGTGAACAGGGAACTGGAAACACCATATATTTT,CASSEQGTGNTIYF,once,-,TRBJ1-3,TRBV6-1
TGCGCCAGCAGCCTCCATGCTAGCGGGGTCGACAATGAGCAGTTCTTC,CASSLHASGVDNEQFF,-,TRBD2,TRBJ2-1,TRBV4-3
TGCAGCGTTGTAGGCCCTCAGGGTTCTGGCTACACCTTC,CSVVGPQGSGYTF,-,-,TRBJ1-2,TRBV29-1
TGTGCCACCAGTGATACGACAGGGAGCCAAACCGGGGAGCTGTTTTTT,CATSDTTGSQTGELFF,-,TRBD1,TRBJ2-2,TRBV24-1
TGTGCCAGCAGCGTGGGGGGGAGTGCATACAATGAGCAGTTCTTC,CASSVGGSAYNEQFF,few,TRBD2,TRBJ2-1,TRBV9
TGTGCCAGTAGCCCTACTAGCGGGAGCCCGGGAGATACGCAGTATTTT,CASSPTSGSPGDTQYF,-,TRBD2,TRBJ2-3,TRBV19
TGTGCCACCAGAGGGGTTGGAGACTATGGCTACACCTTC,CATRGVGDYGYTF,-,-,TRBJ1-2,TRBV24-1
TGTGCCAGCTCCCCCCCTACCTCTGGGGCCAACGTCCTGACTTTC,CASSPPTSGANVLTF,-,-,TRBJ2-6,TRBV18
TGTGCCAGCAGCGGAAGACTAGCGGGGGGGAACACCGGGGAGCTGTTTTTT,CASSGRLAGGNTGELFF,-,TRBD2,TRBJ2-2,TRBV7-8
TGTGCCAGCGGGGACAGGACCAAACCCCAGCATTTT,CASGDRTKPQHF,few,TRBD1,TRBJ1-5,TRBV19
TGTGCCAGCAGTGGACTTAGCGGGAGTTTCGCTGCGGCCCAGTACTTC,CASSGLSGSFAAAQYF,-,TRBD2,TRBJ2-5,TRBV2
TGTGCCAGCACCCCGGGACTAGGGAGACAAGAGACCCAGTACTTC,CASTPGLGRQETQYF,-,TRBD2,TRBJ2-5,TRBV6-5